This passage covers 4 T cell receptor beta chains from one sample sequenced in a study of OX40 agonist ivuxolimab in advanced cancers. Here immunoSEQ multiplex PCR was the method, and the copy in TCRdb shows in-frame clones only, minus some. This sample has about 20,000 clones; around 82% occur once, and the top ten carry about 15%. Sequencing used CD4+ or CD8+ T cells sorted from blood, obtained in a trial of the OX40 agonist ivuxolimab. These receptors all come from an adult with an advanced solid tumor such as melanoma, head and neck, liver or kidney cancer.

This sequence joins TRBV7-2 and TRBJ2-3, with TRBD2 matching over 7 bases. Germline V gene lookup returns CDR1 SGHTA and CDR2 FQGNSA. The V gene end was trimmed by 3 bases and the J gene end by 2 bases; junction bases not matched to a gene: 2. The CDR3 sequence is 14 residues long. The CDR3 DNA reads TGTGCCAGCAGCTTGGGACTACTCACAGATACGCAGTATTTT. Protein: CASSLGLLTDTQYF.

Note on this clone: The DNA is left out, because the CDR3 cannot be placed on it with certainty; the CDR3 is given as TCRdb lists it. The rearrangement links TRBV7-9 to TRBJ2-1. The CDR3 length is 12 residues, termini included. Germline-derived CDR1 and CDR2 are SEHNR and FQNEAQ (reference sequence). CDR3 protein: CASSLDVGAGIF.

This clone showed up just once. The V gene is TRBV15, the J gene TRBJ1-2; D gene unclear. Trimming took 0 bases from V and 7 from J, leaving 12 bases between them. The germline V gene encodes CDR1 LNHNV and CDR2 YYDKDF (reference sequence). The CDR3 is 14 amino acids. The CDR3 bases are TGTGCCACCAGCAGAGATGTGCGGGGTGGTGGCTACACCTTC. It is translated as CATSRDVRGGGYTF.

The rearrangement uses TRBV5-6 and TRBJ1-2; D remains ambiguous. This CDR3 region has 13 residues. The ends were cut back, 7 bases at V and 6 bases at J, with 16 bases in the middle. Germline values: CDR1 SGHDT, CDR2 YYEEEE. The CDR3 is CASARELDDGYTF. Here the CDR3 DNA reads TGTGCCAGCGCGAGGGAATTGGACGATGGCTACACCTTC.